This is a list of T cell receptor beta chains from one sample in a study of OX40 agonist ivuxolimab in advanced cancers. TCRdb's copy holds only in-frame clones and misses some; the assay was immunoSEQ multiplex PCR. The table lists around 39,000 clones, approximately 80% of them singletons, with approximately 2% in the top ten. Specimen: CD4+ or CD8+ T cells sorted from blood, collected in a trial of the OX40 agonist ivuxolimab. The receptors come from an adult with an advanced solid tumor such as melanoma, head and neck, liver or kidney cancer. The CDR3 runs from the conserved cysteine through the conserved F or W.

V gene	J gene	CDR3 protein
TRBV7-2	TRBJ1-5	CASSLGRGQPQHF
TRBV7-2	TRBJ1-5	CASSSEGGQPQHF
TRBV19	TRBJ1-1	CASSRTAGMNTEAFF
TRBV4-2	TRBJ2-3	CASSPQAGSTDTQYF
TRBV7-9	TRBJ2-1	CASSHYTTGRAGNEQFF
TRBV29-1	TRBJ1-2	CSVQGQGGGNYGYTF
TRBV6-5	TRBJ1-1	CASSYGGRGFTEAFF
TRBV9	TRBJ2-2	CASSTRLAGNTGELFF
TRBV5-6	TRBJ1-1	CASSLAGLGNTEAFF
TRBV5-1	TRBJ2-7	CASSFSTGKYEQYF
TRBV9	TRBJ2-1	CASSARQGGNNEQFF
TRBV5-8	TRBJ1-4	CASSLPNEKLFF
TRBV5-1	TRBJ1-2	CASSLGRWGVRPYGYTF
TRBV6-5	TRBJ1-5	CASKAQGNGNQPQHF
TRBV5-4	TRBJ2-7	CASSRPGTAYYEQYF
TRBV5-8	TRBJ2-5	CASSPVEGGPETQYF
TRBV5-8	TRBJ1-4	CASTEGRFATNEKLFF
TRBV10-3	TRBJ2-2	CAINGQGGNTGELFF
TRBV9	TRBJ2-3	CASSRTSSTDTQYF
TRBV5-1	TRBJ2-7	CASSQLTGTGLREQYF
TRBV21-1	TRBJ1-1	CASSPDTEAFF
TRBV5-8	TRBJ2-7	CASSLFRGGAVSYEQYF
TRBV27	TRBJ1-6	CASNGPNSYNSPLHF
TRBV15	TRBJ2-2	CATTDGDRETGELFF
TRBV4-1	TRBJ1-6	CASSQPSRTGINSPLHF
TRBV5-1	TRBJ2-4	CASSRGTGTIQYF
TRBV7-2	TRBJ1-4	CASSLAGTGGLEKLFF
TRBV2	TRBJ2-5	CASGRAGTGEETQYF
TRBV27	TRBJ1-5	CASSPAFTGRQPQHF
TRBV5-6	TRBJ1-1	CASSLGRGGTEAFF
TRBV30	TRBJ1-1	CACIASGQAGDTEAFF
TRBV6-5	TRBJ1-1	CASSYGRGNTEAFF
TRBV5-1	TRBJ2-7	CASSPQGGLISYEQYF
TRBV13	TRBJ2-5	CASSPSTGGSETQYF
TRBV5-6	TRBJ1-4	CASSFRQGAGVEKLFF
TRBV5-1	TRBJ1-5	CASSLTWDQPQHF